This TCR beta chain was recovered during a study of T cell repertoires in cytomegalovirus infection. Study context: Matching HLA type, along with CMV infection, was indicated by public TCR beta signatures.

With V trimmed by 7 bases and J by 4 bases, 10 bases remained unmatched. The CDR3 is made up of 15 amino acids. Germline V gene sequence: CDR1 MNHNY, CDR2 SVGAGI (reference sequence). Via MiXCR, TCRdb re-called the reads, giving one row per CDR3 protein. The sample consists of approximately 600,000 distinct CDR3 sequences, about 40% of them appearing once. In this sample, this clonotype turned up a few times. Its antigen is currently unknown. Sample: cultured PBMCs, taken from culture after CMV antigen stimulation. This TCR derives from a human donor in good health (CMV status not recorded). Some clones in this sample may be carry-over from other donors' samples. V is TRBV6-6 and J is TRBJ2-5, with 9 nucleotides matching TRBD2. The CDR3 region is CASTLLAGVGETQYF. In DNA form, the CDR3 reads TGTGCCAGCACACTATTAGCGGGAGTTGGAGAGACCCAGTACTTC.